The 13 T cell receptor beta chains listed next were all sequenced from one sample in a study of control samples from healthy donors and cancer patients. Using immunoSEQ multiplex PCR, the repertoire was profiled, and TCRdb retains in-frame clones only, with some absent. Among tens of thousands of clones listed, roughly 92% were seen once. The sample comprised blood. All receptors derive from a man aged 25-45 years in good health.

The genes are TRBV6-5 and TRBJ2-2; 8 nucleotides align to TRBD1. J gave up 6 bases and V 6 bases, and 9 bases lay outside the gene matches. CDR3 length equals 15 residues. CDR1 is MNHEY, CDR2 SVGAGI, per germline. This CDR3 reads CASRTQGAQAGELFF. DNA for the CDR3: TGTGCCAGCAGAACCCAGGGGGCGCAAGCCGGGGAGCTGTTTTTT.

The rearrangement links TRBV12-3 or TRBV12-4 to TRBJ1-2; D unresolved. Trimming stripped 7 bases from V and 7 bases from J, with 13 bases between. CDR3 length equals 12 residues. The CDR3 bases are TGTGCCAGCACTTCAAGGACGGGTGGCTACACCTTC. As protein: CASTSRTGGYTF.

The chain joins TRBV7-9 to TRBJ2-7, with D maybe TRBD1 (5 bases). With 2 bases removed from V and 3 bases from J, the gap between germline ends came to 17 bases. CDR1 and CDR2 from the germline V gene are SEHNR and FQNEAQ (reference sequence). This CDR3 has 16 amino acids. The CDR3 DNA follows: TGTGCCAGCAGCTTAACCTGGGAACAGGATAGCTACGAGCAGTACTTC. As protein: CASSLTWEQDSYEQYF. The variable domain in full, completed from reference TRBV7-9 and TRBJ2-7, reads DTGVSQNPRHKITKRGQNVTFRCDPISEHNRLYWYRQTLGQGPEFLTYFQNEAQLEKSRLLSDRFSAERPKGSFSTLEIQRTEQGDSAMYLCASSLTWEQDSYEQYFGPGTRLTVT.

This chain joins TRBV3-1 (or the pseudogene TRBV3-2) and TRBJ2-1; no definite D call. The CDR3 has 13 residues. V was pared by 1 base and J by 7 bases, with 8 bases between. Germline V gene sequence: CDR1 LGHDT, CDR2 YNNKEL (reference sequence). The CDR3 spells CASSQGGLNEQFF. The CDR3 DNA sequence: TGTGCCAGCAGCCAAGGGGGTCTGAATGAGCAGTTCTTC.

V gene TRBV2 combines with J gene TRBJ2-7, with 8 bases fitting TRBD2. This CDR3 comprises 13 residues. Trimming at V came to 7 bases and at J to 7 bases, leaving 9 bases not matched to a gene. Looked up from germline, CDR1 is SNHLY and CDR2 is FYNNEI. CDR3 coding DNA: TGTGCCAGCAACCGGCAGCGGGGGTGGGAGCAGTACTTC. This sequence encodes CASNRQRGWEQYF.

This chain connects TRBV7-9 to TRBJ1-5; a possible D gene is TRBD1 (5 bases). With 5 bases removed from V and 5 bases from J, the gap between germline ends came to 7 bases. Germline CDR1 is SEHNR and CDR2 is FQNEAQ (reference sequence). This CDR3 is 12 amino acids long. CDR3 sequence (DNA): TGTGCCAGCAGCCGGGGGGATCAGCCCCAGCATTTT. This codes for CASSRGDQPQHF.

The rearrangement uses TRBV11-3 and TRBJ2-1, with 7 positions matching TRBD1. CDR3 size: 16 residues. CDR1 is SGHNT and CDR2 is YENEEA in the germline V gene. Trimming at V came to 0 bases and at J to 8 bases, leaving 10 bases not matched to a gene. CDR3 DNA sequence: TGTGCCAGCAGCTTAGATATGCGGACAGGTAATGATGAGCAGTTCTTC. Its translation is CASSLDMRTGNDEQFF.

The chain recombines TRBV9 with TRBJ1-6; D is undetermined. Germline values: CDR1 SGDLS, CDR2 YYNGEE. Trimming took 4 bases from V and 7 from J, leaving 15 bases between them. This CDR3 comprises 15 residues. The DNA of the CDR3 is TGTGCCAGCAGCCGGGGTTCCGAAGGGAATTCACCCCTCCACTTT. Amino acids: CASSRGSEGNSPLHF. The whole variable domain, remainder taken from reference TRBV9 and TRBJ1-6, is DSGVTQTPKHLITATGQRVTLRCSPRSGDLSVYWYQQSLDQGLQFLIQYYNGEERAKGNILERFSAQQFPDLHSELNLSSLELGDSALYFCASSRGSEGNSPLHFGNGTRLTVT.

The chain has TRBV28 and TRBJ2-7; D may be TRBD1 (6 bases). The germline V and J ends were trimmed by 5 bases and 4 bases, with 15 bases remaining between them. The CDR3 runs 14 residues. Germline-derived CDR1 and CDR2 are MDHEN and SYDVKM. The CDR3 loop reads CASSPPMGAYEQYF. The DNA of the CDR3 is TGTGCCAGCAGTCCCCCGATGGGGGCGTACGAGCAGTACTTC.

This clone was observed once. The V call is TRBV6-2 or TRBV6-3, the J call TRBJ2-1; 8 bases align to TRBD2. Trimming removed 4 bases from V and 3 bases from J; junction bases left unmatched: 11. The CDR3 spans 17 residues. The germline CDR1 and CDR2 sequences are MNHEY and SVGEGT. CDR3 nucleotides: TGTGCCAGCAGTTCCTCCGTATCTAGCGGGCTCTACAATGAGCAGTTCTTC. Translating it yields CASSSSVSSGLYNEQFF.

The genes are TRBV3-1 (or the pseudogene TRBV3-2) and TRBJ2-1; the D gene is possibly TRBD1 (5 bases). CDR1 is LGHDT and CDR2 is YNNKEL in the germline V gene (reference sequence). Deletions cut 0 bases from V and 6 bases from J, with 12 bases between. The CDR3 spans 15 residues. The CDR3 DNA reads TGTGCCAGCAGCCAAGACGCAGGGTTCATCAATGAGCAGTTCTTC. Encoded protein: CASSQDAGFINEQFF.

The chain employs TRBV2 and TRBJ2-2; 12 bases are shared with TRBD2. The germline gives CDR1 SNHLY, CDR2 FYNNEI. V was clipped by 6 bases and J by 5 bases; unmatched bases: 7. The CDR3 extends over 16 amino acids. DNA of the CDR3: TGTGCCAGCAGCCCTAGCGGGGGGGCTCAGACCGGGGAGCTGTTTTTT. This sequence encodes CASSPSGGAQTGELFF.

This chain connects TRBV5-6 to TRBJ2-1, with a weak D call TRBD2 (7 bases). Trimming removed 0 bases from V and 2 bases from J, with 12 bases in between. This CDR3 has 16 residues. From germline, CDR1 is SGHDT and CDR2 YYEEEE. The CDR3 DNA reads TGTGCCAGCAGCTTGGGCCGGGGGGCCCCCTACAATGAGCAGTTCTTC. Translating gives CASSLGRGAPYNEQFF.